One sample yielded the 26 T cell receptor beta chains listed below, sequenced in a study of shared clonotypes between healthy human individuals. CD45RO-negative, CCR7-selected cells formed the naive CD8 fraction, which excluded terminally differentiated effector memory CD45RA+ cells. Repertoires were generated with immunoSEQ multiplex PCR, while TCRdb's copy carries only in-frame clones and drops some. The repertoire includes 600,000 or so clones, approximately 95% of them detected once, and 0.095% to 0.14% sits in the top ten. Sequenced: naive CD8+ T cells sorted from blood. These receptors were taken from a woman aged 25 to 39 in good health.

J is TRBJ2-1 and V is TRBV4-1; perhaps TRBD1 as D (5 bases). The CDR3 contains 18 residues. Germline CDR1 is MGHRA and CDR2 is YSYEKL. Trimming left V 4 bases short and J 0 bases short, with 19 bases between. The CDR3 spells CASSPTIGAGSSYNEQFF. CDR3 nucleotides: TGCGCCAGCAGCCCCACCATAGGGGCCGGAAGCTCCTACAATGAGCAGTTCTTC.

The V call is TRBV5-1, the J call TRBJ1-2; 7 nucleotides line up with TRBD1. J was trimmed by 7 bases and V by 0 bases; bases with no gene match: 9. This CDR3 is built from 15 residues. Germline values: CDR1 SGHRS, CDR2 YFSETQ. The CDR3 DNA sequence: TGCGCCAGCAGCTTGGGAACGACAGGGCTGGGTGGCTACACCTTC. Protein product: CASSLGTTGLGGYTF.

The chain links TRBV21-1 to TRBJ2-2; TRBD2 was called by the table and not checked on the DNA. TRBV21-1 is noted as a pseudogene. The CDR3 totals 16 residues. In DNA form, the CDR3 reads TGTGCCAGCAGCAAAGCGGGACTAGCTGACACCGGGGAGCTGTTTTTT. It codes for CASSKAGLADTGELFF.

The table lists this clone with a count of one. The chain couples TRBV4-2 to TRBJ2-5; 8 bases agree with TRBD1. The CDR3 has 14 amino acids. V lost 0 bases, J lost 3 bases, and 0 bases stayed unmatched. The germline gives CDR1 LGHNA, CDR2 YNFKEQ. CDR3 in amino acids: CASSQETGEETQYF. The CDR3 region has the DNA TGTGCCAGCAGCCAAGAGACAGGGGAAGAGACCCAGTACTTC.

For the CDR3, the DNA is TGTGCCAGCACCTGGACTAGCGGGAGGCCTAACTACGAGCAGTACTTC. Amino acids: CASTWTSGRPNYEQYF. The chain is built from TRBV7-9 and TRBJ2-7, with 14 bases aligning to TRBD2. This CDR3 is built from 16 residues. Germline CDR1 reads SEHNR; CDR2 reads FQNEAQ (reference sequence). Unmatched junction bases numbered 8, after V lost 7 bases and J lost 3 bases.

This chain joins TRBV29-1 and TRBJ1-2; no definite D call. Trimming left V 3 bases short and J 1 base short, with 9 bases between. The CDR3 runs 13 residues. CDR1 is SQVTM, CDR2 ANQGSEA, per germline. Here the CDR3 reads CSVDGIHNYGYTF. The CDR3 DNA follows: TGCAGCGTTGACGGGATACATAACTATGGCTACACCTTC.

V and J are TRBV6-5 and TRBJ2-7; 7 bases line up with TRBD1. The CDR3 has 15 residues. After removal of 2 bases from V and 2 bases from J, the junction contained 6 bases not matched to a gene. Germline V gene data show CDR1 as MNHEY and CDR2 as SVGAGI. CDR3 amino acids: CASSYTWDRAYEQYF. The CDR3 coding sequence is TGTGCCAGCAGTTACACTTGGGACAGAGCCTACGAGCAGTACTTC.

This clone was counted once. The chain carries TRBV2 and TRBJ2-7; 11 nucleotides agree with TRBD2. Losses at the gene ends were 6 bases for V and 6 bases for J; bases not matched to a gene: 7. Germline values: CDR1 SNHLY, CDR2 FYNNEI. There are 14 residues in the CDR3. DNA of the CDR3: TGTGCCAGCAGACTAGCGGGAGCCCCCCCCGAGCAGTACTTC. Translated: CASRLAGAPPEQYF.

This clone was seen once. The gene calls are TRBV28 and TRBJ2-7, with D perhaps matching TRBD1 or TRBD2 (5 bases each). CDR3 length equals 13 residues. V was trimmed by 5 bases and J by 3 bases, leaving 11 bases between them. Germline CDR1 is MDHEN and CDR2 is SYDVKM. In DNA form, the CDR3 reads TGTGCCAGCAGTCCGGGACGGAACTACGAGCAGTACTTC. Translation: CASSPGRNYEQYF.

This chain joins TRBV5-6 and TRBJ2-7; 7 bases match TRBD2. This CDR3 is built from 13 residues. CDR1 and CDR2 (germline): SGHDT, YYEEEE. With V trimmed by 5 bases and J by 2 bases, 4 bases remained unmatched. The CDR3 sequence is CASSWEGTYEQYF. In nucleotides, the CDR3 is TGTGCCAGCAGTTGGGAGGGGACCTACGAGCAGTACTTC. The entire variable domain, with the rest obtained from reference TRBV5-6 and TRBJ2-7, is as follows: DAGVTQSPTHLIKTRGQQVTLRCSPKSGHDTVSWYQQALGQGPQFIFQYYEEEERQRGNFPDRFSGHQFPNYSSELNVNALLLGDSALYLCASSWEGTYEQYFGPGTRLTVT.

This rearrangement joins TRBV6-5 to TRBJ2-5; possibly TRBD2 for D (6 bases). Germline values: CDR1 MNHEY, CDR2 SVGAGI. Trimming removed 10 bases at V and 4 bases at J, with 16 bases between. The length of the CDR3 is 13 residues. DNA for the CDR3: TGTGCCACCGCGGAGCTGGGGGGAGAGACCCAGTACTTC. Protein sequence: CATAELGGETQYF.

The rearrangement links TRBV5-6 to TRBJ2-7, with unresolved D. CDR1 SGHDT and CDR2 YYEEEE come from the germline V gene. The CDR3 is made up of 15 amino acids. Trimming took off 0 bases at V and 0 bases at J, with 10 bases between the two ends. CDR3 sequence (DNA): TGTGCCAGCAGCTTGGGACCCTCCAGCTCCTACGAGCAGTACTTC. Amino acid sequence: CASSLGPSSSYEQYF.

On this clone: In the same sample, other DNA sequences code for this CDR3. The J gene is TRBJ2-1, the V gene TRBV7-9; D is ambiguous. The CDR3 totals 13 residues. The germline V gene has CDR1 SEHNR and CDR2 FQNEAQ (reference sequence). The V end was cut by 6 bases, the J end by 0 bases, with 6 bases between. The DNA of the CDR3 is TGTGCCAGCAGTTCAAGCTCCTACAATGAGCAGTTCTTC. Translating it yields CASSSSSYNEQFF.

Points on this clone: This CDR3 is also generated by other DNA sequences in the sample. The CDR3 DNA follows: TGCAGTGCTAGAGAGGATTACGAGCAGTACTTC. This sequence encodes CSAREDYEQYF. This sequence joins TRBV20-1 and TRBJ2-7; no clear D gene. V was pared by 0 bases and J by 4 bases, with 4 bases between. The CDR3 runs 11 residues. Germline CDR1 and CDR2: DFQATT and SNEGSKA (reference sequence).

This sequence joins TRBV7-9 and TRBJ2-7; D remains unclear. The V end lost 6 bases, the J end lost 8 bases, and 8 bases lay between the germline ends. Germline V CDR1 and CDR2: SEHNR, FQNEAQ (reference sequence). This CDR3 region has 10 residues. CDR3 nucleotide sequence: TGTGCCAGCAGGGGGTCCCAGCAGTACTTC. It is translated as CASRGSQQYF. Supplemented by reference TRBV7-9 and TRBJ2-7, the full variable domain reads DTGVSQNPRHKITKRGQNVTFRCDPISEHNRLYWYRQTLGQGPEFLTYFQNEAQLEKSRLLSDRFSAERPKGSFSTLEIQRTEQGDSAMYLCASRGSQQYFGPGTRLTVT.

This chain links TRBV5-4 with TRBJ2-7; possibly TRBD2 for D (6 bases). Trimming took 4 bases from V and 5 from J, leaving 22 bases between them. Germline V gene lookup returns CDR1 SGHNT and CDR2 YYREEE (reference sequence). The CDR3 is made up of 16 amino acids. The CDR3 DNA follows: TGTGCCAGCAGCACAGCCGGGAGCCTTAGCGAGGACGAGCAGTACTTC. Amino acids: CASSTAGSLSEDEQYF.

This chain uses TRBV6-6 with TRBJ2-7; unclear D gene. The CDR3 sequence is 13 residues long. CDR1 MNHNY and CDR2 SVGAGI come from the germline V gene (reference sequence). Trimming stripped 2 bases from V and 2 bases from J, with 7 bases between. CDR3: CASSYGAAYEQYF. For the CDR3, the DNA is TGTGCCAGCAGTTACGGTGCAGCCTACGAGCAGTACTTC.

The chain recombines TRBV28 with TRBJ1-1, with D unresolved. Germline V CDR1 and CDR2: MDHEN, SYDVKM. Between the trimmed V and J ends, which lost 3 bases and 4 bases, there was a span of 3 bases. CDR3 length equals 11 residues. The CDR3 region has the DNA TGTGCCAGCAGTTTTATCACTGAAGCTTTCTTT. Amino acids: CASSFITEAFF.

J is TRBJ2-7 and V is TRBV7-9; 12 bases agree with TRBD2. V shed 6 bases and J 5 bases; nucleotides not matched to a gene: 5. The CDR3 has 14 residues. CDR1 is SEHNR and CDR2 is FQNEAQ in the germline V gene (reference sequence). This CDR3 is CASRQTSGSHEQYF. CDR3 DNA: TGTGCCAGCAGGCAGACTAGCGGGAGTCACGAGCAGTACTTC.

The rearrangement uses TRBV2 and TRBJ2-1, with TRBD2 matching 8 bases. The length of the CDR3 is 15 residues. V dropped 2 bases and J dropped 6; count of bases not matched to a gene: 6. Germline assignment: CDR1 SNHLY and CDR2 FYNNEI. The CDR3 DNA follows: TGTGCCAGCAGTGAAAGGACTAGCCCCTTCAATGAGCAGTTCTTC. This translates into CASSERTSPFNEQFF.

The chain joins TRBV5-5 to TRBJ1-3; a weak D match, TRBD1 (5 bases). Trimming stripped 4 bases from V and 2 bases from J, with 13 bases between. The germline V gene has CDR1 SGHKS and CDR2 YYEKEE (reference sequence). CDR3 length: 15 residues. CDR3 region: CASSAQGTAGNTIYF. The CDR3 nucleotides read TGTGCCAGCAGCGCCCAAGGGACTGCTGGAAACACCATATATTTT.

This chain joins TRBV5-1 and TRBJ2-7; D gene unclear. Germline assignment: CDR1 SGHRS and CDR2 YFSETQ. The CDR3 sequence is 13 residues long. Trimming stripped 4 bases from V and 3 bases from J, with 11 bases between. The CDR3 sequence is CASSVTEFYEQYF. The CDR3 bases are TGCGCCAGCAGCGTGACGGAATTCTACGAGCAGTACTTC.

The chain links TRBV27 to TRBJ2-7, with 11 bases fitting TRBD2. Per germline, CDR1 MNHEY and CDR2 SMNVEV (reference sequence). V was pared by 5 bases and J by 5 bases, with 11 bases of the junction left unmatched. The CDR3 length is 16 residues. CDR3 residues: CASSMISGRAYNEQYF. The CDR3 bases are TGTGCCAGCAGTATGATTAGCGGGAGGGCTTACAACGAGCAGTACTTC.

This chain joins TRBV5-6 and TRBJ2-7; 8 bases map to TRBD1. CDR3 size: 16 residues. The V gene's germline CDR1 is SGHDT and CDR2 YYEEEE. V shed 0 bases and J 3 bases; nucleotides not matched to a gene: 8. In DNA, the CDR3 is TGTGCCAGCAGCTTGGCCCCCCAGGACAGGGTCTACGAGCAGTACTTC. It is translated as CASSLAPQDRVYEQYF.

J is TRBJ2-2 and V is TRBV5-1; maybe TRBD2 (6 bases). This CDR3 has 14 residues. From germline, CDR1 is SGHRS and CDR2 YFSETQ. V lost 1 base and J 6 bases, leaving 10 bases between the germline ends. Here the CDR3 reads CASSLNGSPGELFF. CDR3 in DNA: TGCGCCAGCAGCTTGAACGGGAGCCCCGGGGAGCTGTTTTTT.

This sequence joins TRBV9 and TRBJ2-6; D gene uncertain. The CDR3 covers 13 residues. V dropped 6 bases and J dropped 1 base, with 5 bases sitting between them. Germline V gene lookup returns CDR1 SGDLS and CDR2 YYNGEE. CDR3 sequence: CASKGSGANVLTF. For the CDR3, the DNA is TGTGCCAGCAAAGGATCTGGGGCCAACGTCCTGACTTTC. The complete variable domain, with remaining parts taken from reference TRBV9 and TRBJ2-6, reads DSGVTQTPKHLITATGQRVTLRCSPRSGDLSVYWYQQSLDQGLQFLIQYYNGEERAKGNILERFSAQQFPDLHSELNLSSLELGDSALYFCASKGSGANVLTFGAGSRLTVL.